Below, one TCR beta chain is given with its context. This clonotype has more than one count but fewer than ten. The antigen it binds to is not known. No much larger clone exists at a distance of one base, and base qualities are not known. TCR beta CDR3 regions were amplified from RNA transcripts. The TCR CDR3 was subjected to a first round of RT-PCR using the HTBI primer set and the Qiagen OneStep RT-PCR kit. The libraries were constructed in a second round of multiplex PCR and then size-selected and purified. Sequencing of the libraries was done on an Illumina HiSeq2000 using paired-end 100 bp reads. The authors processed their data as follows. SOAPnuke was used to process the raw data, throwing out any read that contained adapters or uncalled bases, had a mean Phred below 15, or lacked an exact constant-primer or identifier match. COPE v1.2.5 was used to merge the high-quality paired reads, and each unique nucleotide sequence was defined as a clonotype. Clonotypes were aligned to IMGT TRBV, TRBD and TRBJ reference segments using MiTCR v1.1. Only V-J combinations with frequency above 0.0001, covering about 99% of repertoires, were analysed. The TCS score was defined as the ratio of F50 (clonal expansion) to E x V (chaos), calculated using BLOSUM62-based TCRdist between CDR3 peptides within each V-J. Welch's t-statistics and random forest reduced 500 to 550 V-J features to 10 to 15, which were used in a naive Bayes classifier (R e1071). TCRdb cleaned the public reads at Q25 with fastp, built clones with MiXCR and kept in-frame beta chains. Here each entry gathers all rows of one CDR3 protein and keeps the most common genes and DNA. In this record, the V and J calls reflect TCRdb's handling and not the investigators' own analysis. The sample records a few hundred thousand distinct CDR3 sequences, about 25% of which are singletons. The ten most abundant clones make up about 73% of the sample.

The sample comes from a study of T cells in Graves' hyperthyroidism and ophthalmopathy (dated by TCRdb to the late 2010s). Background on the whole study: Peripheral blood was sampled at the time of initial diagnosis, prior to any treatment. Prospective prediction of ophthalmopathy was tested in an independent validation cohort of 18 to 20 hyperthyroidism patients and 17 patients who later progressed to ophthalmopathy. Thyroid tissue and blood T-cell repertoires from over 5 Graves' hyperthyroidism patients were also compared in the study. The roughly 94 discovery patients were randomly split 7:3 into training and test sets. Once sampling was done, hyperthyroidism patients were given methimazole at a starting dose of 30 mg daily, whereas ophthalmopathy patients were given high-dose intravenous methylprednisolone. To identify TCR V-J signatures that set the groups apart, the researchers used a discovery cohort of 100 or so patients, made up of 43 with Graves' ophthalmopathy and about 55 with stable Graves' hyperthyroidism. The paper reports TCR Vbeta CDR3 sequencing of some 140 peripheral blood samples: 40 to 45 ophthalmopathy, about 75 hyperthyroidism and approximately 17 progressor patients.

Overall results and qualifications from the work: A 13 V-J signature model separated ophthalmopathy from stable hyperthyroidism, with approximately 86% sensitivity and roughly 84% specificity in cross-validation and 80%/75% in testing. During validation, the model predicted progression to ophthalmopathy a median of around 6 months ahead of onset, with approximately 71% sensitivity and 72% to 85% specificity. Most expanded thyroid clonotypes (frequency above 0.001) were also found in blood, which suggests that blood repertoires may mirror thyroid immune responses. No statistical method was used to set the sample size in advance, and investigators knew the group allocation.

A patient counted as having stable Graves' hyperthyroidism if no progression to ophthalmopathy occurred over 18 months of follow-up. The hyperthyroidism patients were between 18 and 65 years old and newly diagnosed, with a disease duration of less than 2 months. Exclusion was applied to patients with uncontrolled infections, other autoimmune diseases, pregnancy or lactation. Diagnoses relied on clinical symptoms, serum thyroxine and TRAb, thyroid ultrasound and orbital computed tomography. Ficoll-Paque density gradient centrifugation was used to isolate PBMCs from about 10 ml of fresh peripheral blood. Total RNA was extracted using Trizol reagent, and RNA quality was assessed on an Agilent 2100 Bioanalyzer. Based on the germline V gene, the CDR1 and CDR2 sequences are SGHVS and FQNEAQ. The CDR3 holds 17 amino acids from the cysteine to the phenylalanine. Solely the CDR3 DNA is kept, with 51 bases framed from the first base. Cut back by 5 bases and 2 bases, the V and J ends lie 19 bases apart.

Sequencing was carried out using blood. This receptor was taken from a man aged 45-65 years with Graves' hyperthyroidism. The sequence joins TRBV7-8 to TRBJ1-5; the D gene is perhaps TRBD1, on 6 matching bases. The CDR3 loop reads CASSLNPQGLRNQPQHF. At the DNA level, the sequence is TGTGCCAGCAGCCTGAACCCTCAGGGGTTGCGCAATCAGCCCCAGCATTTT.